Shown below are 21 T cell receptor beta chains from a single sample sequenced in a study of T cells in Graves' hyperthyroidism and ophthalmopathy. What was amplified from RNA transcripts were TCR beta CDR3 regions. The TCR CDR3 was amplified in a first-round RT-PCR using the HTBI primer set. TCRdb re-called the multiplex PCR reads through MiXCR, storing one row per CDR3 protein. The sample shows about 340,000 distinct CDR3 sequences, 18% of them seen only once. Sequencing was done on a sample of blood. The receptors derive from a woman aged 45-59 years with Graves' hyperthyroidism.

The V gene is TRBV5-1, the J gene TRBJ1-2, with 8 positions matching TRBD1. The CDR3 runs 13 residues. CDR1 and CDR2 (germline): SGHRS, YFSETQ. Trimming removed 3 bases from V and 4 bases from J; junction bases left unmatched: 2. The CDR3 loop is CASSWGQVYGYTF. The CDR3 DNA sequence: TGCGCCAGCAGCTGGGGACAGGTCTATGGCTACACCTTC.

This clonotype was detected many times. V gene TRBV3-1 combines with J gene TRBJ1-2; no firm D call. Germline V CDR1 and CDR2: LGHDT, YNNKEL (reference sequence). The CDR3 length is 12 residues. The V end lost 1 base, the J end lost 3 bases, and 3 bases lay between the germline ends. CDR3 sequence reads: CASSQGDYGYTF. CDR3 bases: TGTGCCAGCAGCCAAGGGGACTATGGCTACACCTTC.

This clonotype came up a few times. The V and J genes are TRBV6-1 and TRBJ1-1; 8 bases agree with TRBD1. Looked up from germline, CDR1 is MNHNS and CDR2 is SASEGT. The CDR3 spans 14 residues. With 6 bases clipped from V and 1 base from J, the junction kept 4 bases outside the gene matches. CDR3 sequence: CASRQGGRNTEAFF. The CDR3 coding sequence is TGTGCCAGCAGACAGGGGGGTAGGAACACTGAAGCTTTCTTT.

This clonotype was detected many times. In DNA, the CDR3 is TGCAGCGTTACAGGGGGTAGTGCGACAGATACGCAGTATTTT. Encoded protein: CSVTGGSATDTQYF. The V gene is TRBV20-1, the J gene TRBJ2-3, with TRBD1 matching over 8 bases. Germline values: CDR1 DFQATT, CDR2 SNEGSKA (reference sequence). The CDR3 is 14 amino acids.

This clonotype was recorded many times. The chain employs TRBV2 and TRBJ1-1, with TRBD1 matching over 7 bases. This CDR3 comprises 14 residues. Germline CDR1 reads SNHLY; CDR2 reads FYNNEI. V shed 5 bases, J shed 4 bases, and the junction held 7 bases outside the gene matches. The CDR3 here is CASSRQGIPTEAFF. The CDR3 nucleotides read TGTGCCAGCAGTCGACAGGGCATACCCACTGAAGCTTTCTTT.

In the case of this clonotype: Its ends do not fully match the called genes, so a read error is possible. CDR3 nucleotide sequence: TGCAGTGCTAGAGTAAGGACTAGGGCCACAGATACGCGGTATTTT. This gives the protein CSARVRTRATDTRYF. The rearrangement uses TRBV20-1 and TRBJ2-3; 7 bases fit TRBD2. The CDR3 consists of 15 residues. Germline loops: CDR1 DFQATT, CDR2 SNEGSKA (reference sequence).

This clonotype was seen at least ten times. V usage is TRBV2 and J usage is TRBJ1-1; a possible D gene is TRBD1 (5 bases). Trimming cost V 6 bases and J 5 bases, with 16 bases left between them. This CDR3 contains 14 residues. CDR1 SNHLY and CDR2 FYNNEI come from the germline V gene. CDR3 bases: TGTGCCAGCAGGGGGCGTTCTGGTTTTACTGAAGCTTTCTTT. The encoded protein is CASRGRSGFTEAFF.

J is TRBJ1-3 and V is TRBV5-1; tentatively, D is TRBD1 (6 bases). Trimming removed 0 bases from V and 6 bases from J, with 7 bases in between. Germline V CDR1 and CDR2: SGHRS, YFSETQ. The length of the CDR3 is 13 residues. The CDR3 sequence is CASSLGQENTIYF. CDR3 in DNA: TGCGCCAGCAGCTTGGGACAGGAAAACACCATATATTTT.

This clonotype was recorded at least ten times. V gene TRBV9 combines with J gene TRBJ2-1; 7 nucleotides line up with TRBD2. Per germline, CDR1 SGDLS and CDR2 YYNGEE. V lost 4 bases, J lost 8 bases, and 12 bases stayed unmatched. The length of the CDR3 is 15 residues. The DNA for the CDR3 is TGTGCCAGCAGCAGTCGGGAGGACCCCTTGCATGAGCAGTTCTTC. This translates into CASSSREDPLHEQFF.

This chain links TRBV27 with TRBJ1-1; D is undetermined. The CDR3 has 14 amino acids. V was shortened by 6 bases and J by 2 bases, with 13 bases between the two germline ends. CDR1 and CDR2 (germline): MNHEY, SMNVEV (reference sequence). The CDR3 sequence: CASRVAALNTEAFF. Here the CDR3 DNA reads TGTGCCAGCAGAGTCGCTGCCTTAAACACTGAAGCTTTCTTT.

This chain links TRBV15 with TRBJ2-7; no firm D call. Germline loops: CDR1 LNHNV, CDR2 YYDKDF (reference sequence). CDR3 size: 17 residues. V was trimmed by 0 bases and J by 5 bases, leaving 20 bases between them. CDR3 region: CATSRDRGPRLLDEQYF. The DNA for the CDR3 is TGTGCCACCAGCAGAGATCGTGGACCGAGACTCCTCGACGAGCAGTACTTC.

Ten or more counts support this clonotype. The J gene is TRBJ1-1, the V gene TRBV3-1, with 11 bases that match TRBD1. The CDR3 has 14 residues. V dropped 3 bases and J dropped 4; count of bases not matched to a gene: 1. CDR1 and CDR2 from the germline V gene are LGHDT and YNNKEL (reference sequence). CDR3 coding DNA: TGTGCCAGCAGCCACGGGACAGGGGGCACTGAAGCTTTCTTT. Translating gives CASSHGTGGTEAFF.

V is TRBV5-1 and J is TRBJ1-2, with D perhaps TRBD1 (5 bases). This CDR3 comprises 17 residues. From germline, CDR1 is SGHRS and CDR2 YFSETQ. Trimming cost V 4 bases and J 3 bases, with 22 bases left between them. The CDR3 is CASSQHGGQGLYYGYTF. In DNA, the CDR3 is TGCGCCAGCAGCCAACACGGAGGGCAGGGCCTATACTATGGCTACACCTTC. Together with reference TRBV5-1 and TRBJ1-2, the CDR3 gives the full variable domain: KAGVTQTPRYLIKTRGQQVTLSCSPISGHRSVSWYQQTPGQGLQFLFEYFSETQRNKGNFPGRFSGRQFSNSRSEMNVSTLELGDSALYLCASSQHGGQGLYYGYTFGSGTRLTVV.

The V gene is TRBV20-1, the J gene TRBJ2-5, with TRBD2 matching over 14 bases. The germline CDR1 and CDR2 sequences are DFQATT and SNEGSKA (reference sequence). The V segment lost 5 bases and the J segment 2 bases; nucleotides outside the gene matches: 10. This CDR3 has 17 amino acids. The CDR3 coding sequence is TGCAGTGCTGGGGGACTAGCGGGGGCCCCGGGGCAAGAGACCCAGTACTTC. Amino acid sequence: CSAGGLAGAPGQETQYF.

The chain is built from TRBV5-4 and TRBJ2-1, with TRBD1 identical over 8 bases. The CDR3 contains 15 residues. Germline CDR1 and CDR2: SGHNT and YYREEE (reference sequence). With 3 bases clipped from V and 6 bases from J, the junction kept 8 bases outside the gene matches. CDR3 DNA: TGTGCCAGCAGCTCTAAGCCGGACAGGGCCAATGAGCAGTTCTTC. Translation: CASSSKPDRANEQFF.

This chain joins TRBV27 and TRBJ2-1; possible D gene TRBD1, 6 bases. CDR1 and CDR2 (germline): MNHEY, SMNVEV (reference sequence). This CDR3 is 13 amino acids long. V lost 5 bases and J 6 bases, leaving 11 bases between the germline ends. In nucleotides, the CDR3 is TGTGCCAGCAGTAACTCAGGGGTCAATGAGCAGTTCTTC. Amino acids: CASSNSGVNEQFF.

This clonotype was observed many times. This chain uses TRBV18 with TRBJ2-2, with D unclear. The CDR3 is 16 amino acids. Per germline, CDR1 KGHSH and CDR2 LQKENI. V was pared by 3 bases and J by 2 bases, with 13 bases between. In nucleotides, the CDR3 is TGTGCCAGCTCACCTAACAGTGACCTTAACACCGGGGAGCTGTTTTTT. This encodes CASSPNSDLNTGELFF.

The gene calls are TRBV29-1 and TRBJ2-3; possible D gene TRBD1, 6 bases. CDR3 length: 13 amino acids. Trimming removed 7 bases at V and 5 bases at J, with 16 bases between. The V gene's germline CDR1 is SQVTM and CDR2 ANQGSEA. In DNA, the CDR3 is TGCAGCGGCCGAGGCCAGGGGAAAGATACGCAGTATTTT. Encoded protein: CSGRGQGKDTQYF.

This clonotype was recorded at least ten times. The chain links TRBV7-2 to TRBJ1-1, with 7 bases fitting TRBD1. V dropped 5 bases and J dropped 0; count of bases not matched to a gene: 15. Germline V lookup: CDR1 SGHTA, CDR2 FQGNSA. CDR3 size: 18 residues. The CDR3 DNA reads TGTGCCAGCAGCCTCTACGTAACCGGGACAGCGCTGAACACTGAAGCTTTCTTT. Protein product: CASSLYVTGTALNTEAFF.

This clonotype was picked up a small number of times. The chain recombines TRBV7-9 with TRBJ1-6; 9 bases are shared with TRBD1. CDR1 is SEHNR and CDR2 is FQNEAQ in the germline V gene (reference sequence). V shed 2 bases, J shed 7 bases, and the junction held 6 bases outside the gene matches. The CDR3 contains 16 residues. Written as DNA, the CDR3 is TGTGCCAGCAGCTTAAGCTCACAGGGGGCGAATTCACCCCTCCACTTT. It yields the protein CASSLSSQGANSPLHF. Full variable domain (remainder filled in from reference TRBV7-9 and TRBJ1-6): DTGVSQNPRHKITKRGQNVTFRCDPISEHNRLYWYRQTLGQGPEFLTYFQNEAQLEKSRLLSDRFSAERPKGSFSTLEIQRTEQGDSAMYLCASSLSSQGANSPLHFGNGTRLTVT.

On this clonotype itself: A much more abundant neighbour one base away suggests this may be a read error. This rearrangement joins TRBV30 to TRBJ1-2; D unclear. This CDR3 contains 14 residues. From germline, CDR1 is GTSNPN and CDR2 SVGIG (reference sequence). For the CDR3, the DNA is TGTGCCTGGAGTGTAAGATCCTTTAACTATCGCTACACCTTC. As protein: CAWSVRSFNYRYTF.